Sequencing of this TCR beta chain was carried out in a study of cytomegalovirus exposure and HLA in healthy donors. Whole-study findings and limits: Cytomegalovirus-associated TCR beta chains were listed, numbering 150 to 200.

With regard to this clone: Its specificity is unknown.

Libraries were prepared by immunoSEQ multiplex PCR; TCRdb keeps only in-frame clonotypes and omits some of them. The data hold about 240,000 clones, with about 90% observed a single time. The CDR3 consists of 19 residues. V was trimmed by 0 bases and J by 1 base, leaving 21 bases between them. From germline, CDR1 is MGHRA and CDR2 YSYEKL. While the first cohort had 700 or so subjects, the donors belonged to the separate validation cohort of more than 95 subjects. This chain joins TRBV4-1 and TRBJ1-1, with D tentatively TRBD1 (6 bases). This sequence was found in a woman younger than 45 in good health and CMV-seropositive. Sample: PBMCs. CDR3 in amino acids: CASSQEPTWNEQGNTEAFF. CDR3 coding DNA: TGCGCCAGCAGCCAAGAACCCACGTGGAACGAACAGGGGAACACTGAAGCTTTCTTT.